Following are 17 T cell receptor beta chains from one sample sequenced in a study of type 1 regulatory T cells. Findings and limits, study-wide: Tr1 cells had a more restricted TCR repertoire than non-Tr1 cells.

TCRdb recomputed calls from the reads with MiXCR, one row per CDR3 protein. The profile covers fewer than 80,000 distinct CDR3 sequences, with 20% appearing a single time and around 8% taken by the ten largest. Their antigens remain unidentified. Sequencing was done on a sample of cultured type 1 regulatory T (Tr1) cells, either the whole culture or a sorted fraction (not recorded which). These receptors all come from a human donor in good health.

This clonotype was picked up a small number of times. The chain uses TRBV20-1 and TRBJ1-5; D is uncertain. V was cut by 3 bases and J by 0 bases, with 12 bases left in between. The CDR3 extends over 15 amino acids. CDR1 DFQATT and CDR2 SNEGSKA come from the germline V gene (reference sequence). CDR3 bases: TGCAGTGCTAGCAGAATATCTCTTAGCAATCAGCCCCAGCATTTT. Protein: CSASRISLSNQPQHF.

The CDR3 DNA reads TGCAGTGCTCTCAGGGGTGGCGGCTACACCTTC. It codes for CSALRGGGYTF. V and J are TRBV20-1 and TRBJ1-2; D is perhaps TRBD1 (6 bases). Trimming removed 5 bases at V and 8 bases at J, with 12 bases between. This CDR3 is 11 amino acids long. Germline lookup yields CDR1 DFQATT and CDR2 SNEGSKA (reference sequence).

The CDR3 loop reads CASGLRMNTEAFF. The CDR3 nucleotides are TGTGCCAGCGGGCTGAGAATGAACACTGAAGCTTTCTTT. The chain carries TRBV7-3 and TRBJ1-1; D not resolved. CDR1 is SGHTA, CDR2 FQGTGA, per germline. Trimming stripped 8 bases from V and 0 bases from J, with 10 bases between. This CDR3 region has 13 residues.

The chain uses TRBV5-4 and TRBJ1-2; 7 bases map to TRBD1. Germline V lookup: CDR1 SGHNT, CDR2 YYREEE (reference sequence). The V segment lost 4 bases and the J segment 4 bases; nucleotides outside the gene matches: 4. This CDR3 contains 13 residues. CDR3 sequence (DNA): TGTGCCAGCAGCGCGGGACAGACCTATGGCTACACCTTC. Amino acid sequence: CASSAGQTYGYTF.

This clonotype was detected many times. V usage is TRBV29-1 and J usage is TRBJ2-7, with no clear D. V gave up 4 bases and J gave up 5 bases, with 9 bases separating them. The CDR3 runs 11 residues. Germline values: CDR1 SQVTM, CDR2 ANQGSEA. CDR3 loop: CSVGAMDEQYF. In DNA form, the CDR3 reads TGCAGCGTTGGCGCTATGGACGAGCAGTACTTC.

This clonotype was recorded a few times. This chain connects TRBV20-1 to TRBJ2-7; 8 nucleotides align to TRBD2. This CDR3 is 14 amino acids long. Germline V gene sequence: CDR1 DFQATT, CDR2 SNEGSKA (reference sequence). J lost 12 bases, V lost 3 bases, and 16 bases had no gene match. CDR3 sequence (DNA): TGCAGTGCTAGTAAGGCCGGGAGGGCCTTCGTACGGTACTTC. Residues: CSASKAGRAFVRYF.

This clonotype was detected only once. This chain links TRBV6-2 or TRBV6-3 with TRBJ2-7; no clear D. Germline V gives CDR1 MNHEY, CDR2 SVGEGT. With 5 bases removed from V and 2 bases from J, the gap between germline ends came to 7 bases. The CDR3 has 12 residues. This chain's CDR3 is CASSAVTYEQYF. Written as DNA, the CDR3 is TGTGCCAGCAGTGCAGTCACCTACGAGCAGTACTTC.

In its sample, this clonotype was seen many times. This chain connects TRBV18 to TRBJ2-7; 7 bases match TRBD1. Germline assignment: CDR1 KGHSH and CDR2 LQKENI. V shed 3 bases, J shed 3 bases, and the junction held 2 bases outside the gene matches. The CDR3 has 13 residues. The CDR3 spells CASSPGQIYEQYF. The CDR3 DNA reads TGTGCCAGCTCACCGGGACAGATCTACGAGCAGTACTTC.

The rearrangement uses TRBV7-2 and TRBJ2-3; D is ambiguous. Trimming took 3 bases from V and 5 from J, leaving 15 bases between them. The V gene's germline CDR1 is SGHTA and CDR2 FQGNSA. There are 15 residues in the CDR3. In nucleotides, the CDR3 is TGTGCCAGCAGCTTGCTTCTCGGCTTTGGAGATACGCAGTATTTT. Amino acid sequence: CASSLLLGFGDTQYF.

In its sample, this clonotype was seen a few times. The chain is built from TRBV4-2 and TRBJ2-5; 10 nucleotides match TRBD2. Germline CDR1 and CDR2: LGHNA and YNFKEQ. V lost 1 base, J lost 5 bases, and 4 bases stayed unmatched. The CDR3 length is 15 residues. CDR3 protein: CASSQGLAGVETQYF. The CDR3 DNA is TGTGCCAGCAGCCAAGGGCTAGCGGGAGTTGAGACCCAGTACTTC.

This chain connects TRBV5-5 to TRBJ2-7; D is possibly TRBD2 (6 bases). This CDR3 is built from 12 residues. Germline V gives CDR1 SGHKS, CDR2 YYEKEE (reference sequence). Trimming took off 4 bases at V and 11 bases at J, with 16 bases between the two ends. CDR3: CASSRGTEREYF. CDR3 nucleotides: TGTGCCAGCAGCCGGGGGACGGAGAGGGAGTACTTC.

This clonotype occurred a few times. The chain has TRBV5-1 and TRBJ2-7, with 8 bases matching TRBD2. CDR3 length: 14 residues. In germline, CDR1 is SGHRS, CDR2 YFSETQ. With V trimmed by 5 bases and J by 6 bases, 10 bases remained unmatched. In DNA, the CDR3 is TGCGCCAGCAGTCCACTAGCGGCGGATTTCGAGCAGTACTTC. Its protein is CASSPLAADFEQYF.

V is TRBV7-8 and J is TRBJ2-1; 9 positions agree with TRBD2. Looked up from germline, CDR1 is SGHVS and CDR2 is FQNEAQ. V shed 1 base and J 6 bases; nucleotides not matched to a gene: 10. The length of the CDR3 is 17 residues. Here the CDR3 DNA reads TGTGCCAGCAGCTTAGGTTTAGCGGGAGTCACGGGCAATGAGCAGTTCTTC. Translated, it gives CASSLGLAGVTGNEQFF.

This chain uses TRBV12-3 or TRBV12-4 with TRBJ2-2, with 10 bases that match TRBD2. CDR3 length equals 15 residues. The V and J ends lost 2 bases and 6 bases, in that order; junction bases with no gene match: 3. The CDR3 protein is CASSLSGRAAGELFF. The DNA of the CDR3 is TGTGCCAGCAGTTTAAGCGGGAGGGCTGCCGGGGAGCTGTTTTTT.

The chain employs TRBV12-3 or TRBV12-4 and TRBJ2-3, with 7 bases fitting TRBD2. V trimming: 3 bases; J trimming: 6 bases; junction bases outside the gene matches: 3. CDR3 size: 13 residues. The CDR3 loop is CASSLREMDTQYF. CDR3 coding DNA: TGTGCCAGCAGTTTGCGGGAGATGGATACGCAGTATTTT.

This clonotype was seen a handful of times. The chain uses TRBV12-3 or TRBV12-4 and TRBJ2-7, with 12 bases matching TRBD1. Germline trimming cut 6 bases from V and 0 bases from J; bases unmatched to any gene: 12. The CDR3 runs to 18 residues. The CDR3 loop is CASSAGTGGLQSSYEQYF. CDR3 nucleotides: TGTGCCAGCAGCGCCGGGACAGGGGGCCTCCAGAGCTCCTACGAGCAGTACTTC.

In this sample, this clonotype turned up a few times. The genes are TRBV7-2 and TRBJ2-4, with TRBD1 matching over 10 bases. The CDR3 has 15 amino acids. The V gene's germline CDR1 is SGHTA and CDR2 FQGNSA. With 1 base clipped from V and 6 bases from J, the junction kept 3 bases outside the gene matches. CDR3 bases: TGTGCCAGCAGCTTAGTTGGGACAGGGGCAAACATTCAGTACTTC. It yields the protein CASSLVGTGANIQYF.